This T cell receptor beta chain was sequenced for a study of blood T cell repertoires in COVID-19. Study-wide context: Some COVID-19 samples were acute and others convalescent; all came from the United States, Italy and Spain. T cells, B-cell-depleted T cells, or PBMCs supplied cDNA or gDNA.

There are 15 residues in the CDR3. V was shortened by 5 bases and J by 0 bases, with 13 bases between the two germline ends. From germline, CDR1 is SGHNT and CDR2 YENEEA. Original processing notes: The authors estimated nucleated cell counts from reference gene primer amplification. This table comes from immunoSEQ multiplex PCR, and its TCRdb copy is limited to in-frame clones, with some not included. For V, J and clone size, that table is used; D and trimming come from the DNA. This sample carries more than 95,000 clones, around 88% of them seen once, and the ten largest clones take approximately 5%.

Sequencing input: peripheral blood. The receptor comes from a human donor in a cohort sampled during active COVID-19. J is TRBJ2-5 and V is TRBV11-3; a weak D match, TRBD1 (6 bases). The CDR3 sequence: CASSRRGDNQETQYF. CDR3 coding DNA: TGTGCCAGCAGCCGGAGAGGGGACAACCAAGAGACCCAGTACTTC.